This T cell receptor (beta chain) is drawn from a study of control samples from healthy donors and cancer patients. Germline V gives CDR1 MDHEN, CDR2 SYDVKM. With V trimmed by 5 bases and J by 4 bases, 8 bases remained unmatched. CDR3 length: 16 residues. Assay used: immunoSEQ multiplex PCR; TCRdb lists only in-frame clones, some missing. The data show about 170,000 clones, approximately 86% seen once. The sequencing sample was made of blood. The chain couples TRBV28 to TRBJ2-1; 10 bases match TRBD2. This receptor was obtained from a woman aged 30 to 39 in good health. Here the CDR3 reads CASSTIRTSGYNEQFF. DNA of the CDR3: TGTGCCAGCAGTACCATCCGGACTAGCGGATACAATGAGCAGTTCTTC.